The 20 T cell receptor beta chains below all came from one sample that was sequenced in a study of PD-1 blockade in mismatch repair-deficient tumors. The data were produced by immunoSEQ multiplex PCR, yet TCRdb's version contains in-frame clones alone and is incomplete. The profile shows 85,000 to 130,000 clones, about 79% of them singletons. The sample here was peripheral blood, taken 36 weeks after starting pembrolizumab. The receptor set was obtained from an adult with mismatch repair-deficient cancer.

V and J are TRBV5-1 and TRBJ2-7; 7 nucleotides agree with TRBD1. J gave up 1 base and V 5 bases, and 9 bases lay outside the gene matches. Germline assignment: CDR1 SGHRS and CDR2 YFSETQ. The CDR3 covers 15 residues. The CDR3 DNA sequence: TGCGCCAGCAGTCAACCGCCAGGGGGTTCCTACGAGCAGTACTTC. This translates into CASSQPPGGSYEQYF.

J is TRBJ2-1 and V is TRBV19; D remains ambiguous. This CDR3 comprises 15 residues. Trimming shortened V by 5 bases and J by 3 bases, and 14 bases separated the two germline ends. CDR1 is LNHDA and CDR2 is SQIVND in the germline V gene (reference sequence). DNA for the CDR3: TGTGCCAGTAGTGGAGCAGAAGCCCTCTACAATGAGCAGTTCTTC. Its translation: CASSGAEALYNEQFF. Combining the CDR3 with reference TRBV19 and TRBJ2-1 gives the whole variable domain DGGITQSPKYLFRKEGQNVTLSCEQNLNHDAMYWYRQDPGQGLRLIYYSQIVNDFQKGDIAEGYSVSREKKESFPLTVTSAQKNPTAFYLCASSGAEALYNEQFFGPGTRLTVL.

J is TRBJ2-7 and V is TRBV7-3; D tentatively reads TRBD1 or TRBD2 (5 bases each). Trimming left V 5 bases short and J 4 bases short, with 12 bases between. The CDR3 has 13 residues. The germline V gene has CDR1 SGHTA and CDR2 FQGTGA. CDR3 region: CASSQGTAYEQYF. The CDR3, as DNA: TGTGCCAGCAGCCAAGGGACGGCTTACGAGCAGTACTTC.

This chain links TRBV2 with TRBJ2-1; TRBD2 is a possible D gene (5 bases). This CDR3 contains 13 residues. Looked up from germline, CDR1 is SNHLY and CDR2 is FYNNEI. V lost 6 bases and J 5 bases, leaving 11 bases between the germline ends. CDR3 in amino acids: CASSQDGNNEQFF. CDR3 nucleotide sequence: TGTGCCAGCAGCCAGGACGGGAACAATGAGCAGTTCTTC.

This chain uses TRBV9 with TRBJ1-2; D perhaps matches TRBD1 (5 bases). This CDR3 region has 14 residues. In germline, CDR1 is SGDLS, CDR2 YYNGEE. Trimming removed 0 bases at V and 7 bases at J, with 13 bases between. The CDR3 nucleotides read TGTGCCAGCAGCGTAGAATCAGGGTATCGTGGCTACACCTTC. Residues: CASSVESGYRGYTF.

The chain is built from TRBV5-4 and TRBJ2-4, with D possibly matching TRBD2 (6 bases). Trimming removed 3 bases from V and 3 bases from J, with 13 bases in between. The CDR3 is 15 amino acids. The germline V gene has CDR1 SGHNT and CDR2 YYREEE (reference sequence). Here the CDR3 reads CASSSTARGKNIQYF. CDR3 DNA: TGTGCCAGCAGCTCTACGGCGCGGGGCAAAAACATTCAGTACTTC.

The V gene is TRBV5-1, the J gene TRBJ2-5, with TRBD1 matching 9 bases. V was clipped by 5 bases and J by 5 bases; unmatched bases: 7. The CDR3 extends over 14 amino acids. The germline CDR1 and CDR2 sequences are SGHRS and YFSETQ. The CDR3 protein is CASREPGQGETQYF. DNA for the CDR3: TGCGCCAGCAGAGAACCGGGACAGGGTGAGACCCAGTACTTC.

The rearrangement links TRBV23-1 to TRBJ2-7; D not certain. TRBV23-1 carries the ORF label, with uncertain function. The CDR3 is 16 amino acids. Trimming removed 1 base from V and 0 bases from J, with 13 bases in between. The CDR3 bases are TGCGCCAGCAGTCAATGGGCTAAAGGGAACTCCTACGAGCAGTACTTC. Protein: CASSQWAKGNSYEQYF.

J is TRBJ2-2 and V is TRBV6-6; the D gene could be TRBD1 or TRBD2 (6 bases each). In germline, CDR1 is MNHNY, CDR2 SVGAGI (reference sequence). The V gene lost 8 bases and the J gene lost 4 bases, with 17 bases spanning the gap. The CDR3 extends over 15 amino acids. The CDR3 sequence: CASRRGDLGTGELFF. The CDR3 coding sequence is TGTGCCAGCCGGAGGGGGGATCTAGGCACCGGGGAGCTGTTTTTT.

This clone was recorded only once. J is TRBJ2-7 and V is TRBV19; no reliable D call. The CDR3 runs 14 residues. Germline V lookup: CDR1 LNHDA, CDR2 SQIVND (reference sequence). V lost 1 base, J lost 0 bases, and 7 bases lay in between. CDR3 loop: CASSIAQYSYEQYF. DNA of the CDR3: TGTGCCAGTAGTATAGCACAGTACTCCTACGAGCAGTACTTC.

The J gene is TRBJ1-5, the V gene TRBV5-8; D remains unclear. Trimming removed 4 bases from V and 4 bases from J, with 6 bases in between. Germline V CDR1 and CDR2: SGHTS, YDEGEE. CDR3 length equals 12 residues. The DNA of the CDR3 is TGTGCCAGCAGCGTCGCGAATCAGCCCCAGCATTTT. Residues: CASSVANQPQHF.

Only one count was recorded for this clone. The chain uses TRBV10-3 and TRBJ2-1, with 7 bases fitting TRBD2. Germline-derived CDR1 and CDR2 are ENHRY and SYGVKD. V shed 0 bases and J 8 bases; nucleotides not matched to a gene: 1. The CDR3 consists of 13 residues. The CDR3 nucleotides read TGTGCCATCAGTGAGTCGACTAGCCATGAGCAGTTCTTC. Its protein product is CAISESTSHEQFF.

The chain is built from TRBV4-2 and TRBJ2-5, with 9 bases matching TRBD2. Germline V CDR1 and CDR2: LGHNA, YNFKEQ. Losses at the gene ends were 4 bases for V and 0 bases for J; bases not matched to a gene: 3. The CDR3 runs to 15 residues. The CDR3 sequence: CASSPGLADQETQYF. The CDR3 coding sequence is TGTGCCAGCAGCCCGGGACTAGCAGACCAAGAGACCCAGTACTTC.

The CDR3 bases are TGTGCCATCCGGGGACAGGAGTTCCAGCCCCAGCATTTT. The encoded protein is CAIRGQEFQPQHF. V usage is TRBV10-3 and J usage is TRBJ1-5, with 8 bases identical to TRBD1. With 8 bases clipped from V and 7 bases from J, the junction kept 7 bases outside the gene matches. CDR3 length equals 13 residues. The germline CDR1 and CDR2 sequences are ENHRY and SYGVKD.

This clone was seen only a few times. The chain is built from TRBV2 and TRBJ2-7, with 10 bases matching TRBD2. Trimming cost V 4 bases and J 4 bases; bases outside gene matches: 7. Germline V lookup: CDR1 SNHLY, CDR2 FYNNEI. The CDR3 totals 15 residues. In DNA form, the CDR3 reads TGTGCCAGCAGTGCGGCTAGCGGGAGTAGGTACGAGCAGTACTTC. It is translated as CASSAASGSRYEQYF.

The chain recombines TRBV11-3 with TRBJ2-2; D call uncertain. The ends were cut back, 5 bases at V and 0 bases at J, with 10 bases in the middle. This CDR3 comprises 15 residues. Germline CDR1 SGHNT, CDR2 YENEEA. The chain's CDR3 is CASSQEDSNTGELFF. The CDR3 coding sequence is TGTGCCAGCAGCCAGGAAGACTCGAACACCGGGGAGCTGTTTTTT.

This rearrangement joins TRBV15 to TRBJ1-5; D gene uncertain. This CDR3 comprises 16 residues. The germline V gene has CDR1 LNHNV and CDR2 YYDKDF (reference sequence). V lost 2 bases and J 7 bases, leaving 18 bases between the germline ends. CDR3 region: CATSRSPGEGWQPQHF. For the CDR3, the DNA is TGTGCCACCAGCAGATCCCCCGGGGAGGGATGGCAGCCCCAGCATTTT.

The chain uses TRBV25-1 and TRBJ1-5, with 8 bases fitting TRBD1. With V trimmed by 4 bases and J by 3 bases, 2 bases remained unmatched. Germline V gives CDR1 MGHDK, CDR2 SYGVNS. This CDR3 comprises 14 residues. CDR3 DNA: TGTGCCAGCAGTGGACAGGGGTACAATCAGCCCCAGCATTTT. Amino acid sequence: CASSGQGYNQPQHF.

In this sample, this clone turned up once. The chain recombines TRBV10-3 with TRBJ2-4; a possible D gene is TRBD1 (5 bases). CDR1 is ENHRY, CDR2 SYGVKD, per germline. V lost 0 bases to trimming and J lost 3 bases, with 15 bases between them. This CDR3 contains 17 residues. The CDR3 DNA is TGTGCCATCAGTGAGTCAGAACAGGAACCCGGCAAAAACATTCAGTACTTC. Its protein is CAISESEQEPGKNIQYF.

The rearrangement links TRBV11-2 to TRBJ2-1, with 11 bases aligning to TRBD2. J lost 8 bases, V lost 0 bases, and 3 bases had no gene match. Germline CDR1 SGHAT, CDR2 FQNNGV. The CDR3 has 15 residues. This CDR3 reads CASSLELAGVHEQFF. CDR3 nucleotide sequence: TGTGCCAGCAGCTTAGAACTAGCGGGAGTTCATGAGCAGTTCTTC.